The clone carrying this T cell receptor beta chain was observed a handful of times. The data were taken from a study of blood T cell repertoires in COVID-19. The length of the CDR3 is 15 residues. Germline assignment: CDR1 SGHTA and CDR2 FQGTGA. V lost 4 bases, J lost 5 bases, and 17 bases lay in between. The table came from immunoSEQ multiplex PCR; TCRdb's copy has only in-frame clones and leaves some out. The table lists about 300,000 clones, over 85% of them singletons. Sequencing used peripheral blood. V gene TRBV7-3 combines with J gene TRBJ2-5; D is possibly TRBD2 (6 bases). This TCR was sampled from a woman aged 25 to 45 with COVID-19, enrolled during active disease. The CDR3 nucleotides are TGTGCCAGCAGCTCCGAATCGGGAGTTACGGAGACCCAGTACTTC. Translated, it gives CASSSESGVTETQYF.